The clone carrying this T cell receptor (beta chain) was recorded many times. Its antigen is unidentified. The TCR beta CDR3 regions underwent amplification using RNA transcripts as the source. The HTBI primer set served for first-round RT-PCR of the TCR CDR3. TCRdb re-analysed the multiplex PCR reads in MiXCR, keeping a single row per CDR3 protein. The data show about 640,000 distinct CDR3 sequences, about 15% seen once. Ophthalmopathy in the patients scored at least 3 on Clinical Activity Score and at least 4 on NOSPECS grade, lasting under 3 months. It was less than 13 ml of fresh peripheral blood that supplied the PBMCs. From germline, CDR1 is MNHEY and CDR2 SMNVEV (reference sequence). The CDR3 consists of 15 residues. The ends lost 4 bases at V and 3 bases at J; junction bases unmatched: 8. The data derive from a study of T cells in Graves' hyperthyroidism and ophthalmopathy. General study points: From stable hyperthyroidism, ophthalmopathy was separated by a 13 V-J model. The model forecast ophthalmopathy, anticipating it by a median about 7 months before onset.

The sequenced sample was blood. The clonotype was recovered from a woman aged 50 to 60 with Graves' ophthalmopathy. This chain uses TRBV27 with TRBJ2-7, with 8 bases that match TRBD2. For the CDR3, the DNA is TGTGCCAGCAGTTCAGGACTAGCAGCCCTCTACGAGCAGTACTTC. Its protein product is CASSSGLAALYEQYF.